This T cell receptor beta chain was recorded in a study of control samples from healthy donors and cancer patients. TCRdb keeps only in-frame clones here, not all; method: immunoSEQ multiplex PCR. The data contain 150,000 to 200,000 clones, approximately 91% of them singletons. Germline V gene sequence: CDR1 MGHRA, CDR2 YSYEKL. The V gene lost 0 bases and the J gene lost 1 base, with 7 bases spanning the gap. This CDR3 contains 15 residues. V is TRBV4-1 and J is TRBJ1-5; maybe TRBD1 (6 bases). The specimen sequenced was blood. This sequence was found in a woman between 40 and 55 years old in good health. The CDR3 region is CASSQDRGSNQPQHF. The CDR3 DNA is TGCGCCAGCAGCCAAGACAGGGGAAGCAATCAGCCCCAGCATTTT.